This TCR beta chain was recorded in a study of regulatory T cells in long-lasting Graves disease. This clonotype was detected many times. The time point: persistent/refractory GD, antithyroid drugs over 5 years with positive TRAb. From PBMCs, RNA was extracted and then used to make the TCR library. Investigators prepared the TCR beta libraries by applying iRepertoire HTBI primers and Arm-PCR of CDR3 regions. TCRdb reanalysed the multiplex PCR reads using MiXCR and keeps one entry per CDR3 protein. The repertoire holds 300,000 to 500,000 distinct CDR3 sequences, around 21% seen once, with around 21% in the top ten. The source is a female donor with Graves disease. The starting material was peripheral blood mononuclear cells (PBMCs), obtained when the disease was refractory, from a patient treated with antithyroid drugs.

Here the CDR3 reads CASSYSKGSNQPQHF. DNA for the CDR3: TGTGCCAGCAGTTACTCGAAAGGTAGCAATCAGCCCCAGCATTTT. V usage is TRBV6-9 and J usage is TRBJ1-5; unclear D gene. Germline V CDR1 and CDR2: MNHGY, SVAAGI. V lost 3 bases to trimming and J lost 0 bases, with 9 bases between them. The length of the CDR3 is 15 residues.